This T cell receptor beta chain was retrieved from a study of OX40 agonist ivuxolimab in advanced cancers. A note on the overall study: Ivuxolimab was an agonistic, fully human IgG2 monoclonal antibody directed against OX40 (CD134), a costimulatory receptor. The point of sequencing TCRbeta in the periphery was to test whether ivuxolimab changed TCR sequence diversity and drove clonal T-cell expansion. Intravenous ivuxolimab was administered to patients every 2 weeks at six dose levels: 0.01, 0.1, 0.3, 1.5, 3 and 10 mg/kg. Prior anti-PD-1, anti-PD-L1 or anti-CTLA-4 therapy was permitted, and approximately 42% of dose-escalation patients had received checkpoint inhibitors. Of the roughly 52 dose-escalation patients, hepatocellular carcinoma was present in about 19, melanoma in around 15, renal cell carcinoma in 9 and head and neck cancer in 9. The paper covers the monotherapy dose-escalation part of the phase I ivuxolimab trial, which included N ≈ 50 patients. A male proportion of roughly 80% and a mean age of 60 years, ranging from about 20 to 79, were recorded for the dose-escalation cohort. Three dose-escalation patients achieved partial responses, one with hepatocellular carcinoma and two with cutaneous melanoma. What the study reported, not specific to this receptor: In partial responders in the 0.1-3.0 mg/kg groups, normalized peripheral clonal expansion was found to be among the lowest, especially among CD8+ T cells. After ivuxolimab, more expanded clones were found on average in CD8+ T cells than in CD4+ T cells. Which antigens the clonally expanded peripheral T cells were specific for was not determined. Low levels of normalized T-cell clonal expansion were also seen in some nonresponding patients. At doses of 0.1 to 3.0 mg/kg, clonal expansion of both CD4+ and CD8+ T cells in blood was seen between baseline and week 6.

A word on this clone: The specificity of this receptor is unknown. No base quality values were provided; no much bigger clone lies one nucleotide off.

Patients with autoimmune disease history or receiving systemic immunosuppression were excluded from the trial. Peripheral blood for TCR sequencing was drawn from every dose cohort at baseline, at cycle 4 day 1 and at cycle 7 day 1. Samples came from an open-label, multicenter, first-in-human phase I dose-escalation trial of ivuxolimab. Adults with locally advanced or metastatic head and neck squamous cell, hepatocellular, melanoma or renal cell carcinoma were enrolled in the trial. Before TCR sequencing, CD4+ and CD8+ T cells were separately sorted from peripheral blood. Ends trimmed: V by 10 bases, J by 9 bases; bases unmatched to a gene: 2. The CDR3 contains 10 residues, cysteine and phenylalanine counted. The retained sequence is limited to the CDR3, 30 bases, with the frame set at the first base. CDR1 and CDR2, per the germline V gene (reference sequence), are MNHEY and SMNVEV. For sequencing of the TCRbeta CDR3 region, genomic DNA was extracted from the sorted cells. The immunoSEQ Assay was used for sequencing of TCRbeta CDR3 regions. In TCRdb, the immuneACCESS table is reduced to in-frame sequences with V and J assigned. These tables do not hold every clone; where another copy was compared, an unresolved V gene accounts for under half, and the others remain unexplained. The sample table records some 20,000 clones; 75% to 90% of these occur just once. The top ten clones comprise 25% of the sample.

The chain is assembled from TRBV27 and TRBJ2-1, with 8 bases aligning to TRBD2. The sample here was CD4+ or CD8+ T cells sorted from blood, taken in a trial of the OX40 agonist ivuxolimab. The receptor's source is an adult with an advanced solid tumor such as melanoma, head and neck, liver or kidney cancer. CDR3 loop: CAIGRVEQFF. The sequence in DNA is TGTGCCATCGGGAGGGTTGAGCAGTTCTTC.